This T cell receptor beta chain was captured in a study of shared clonotypes between healthy human individuals. Study-wide points: An effect of sequencing depth on clonotype sharing among donors was expected.

The CDR3 sequence is 14 residues long. Looked up from germline, CDR1 is MDHEN and CDR2 is SYDVKM. J gave up 2 bases and V 7 bases, and 5 bases lay outside the gene matches. Notes on this clone: Its target is unknown.

Under the authors' procedure: As immunoSEQ supplied junction-only sequences (without quality scores), filtering differed. Here immunoSEQ multiplex PCR was the method, and the copy in TCRdb shows in-frame clones only, minus some. The DNA gave D and trimming, while V, J and clone size come from that table. This table holds roughly 510,000 clones, roughly 85% found once. All donors were Caucasian adults living in Nashville, Tennessee. This rearrangement joins TRBV28 to TRBJ2-7; 10 bases match TRBD2. The TCR sequence derives from a woman between 40 and 55 years old in good health. Some clones in this sample may be carry-over from other donors' samples. Sequencing was carried out using PBMCs. The CDR3 coding sequence is TGTGCCAGCACTAGCGGGAGTACTCCCTACGAGCAGTACTTC. Protein sequence: CASTSGSTPYEQYF.